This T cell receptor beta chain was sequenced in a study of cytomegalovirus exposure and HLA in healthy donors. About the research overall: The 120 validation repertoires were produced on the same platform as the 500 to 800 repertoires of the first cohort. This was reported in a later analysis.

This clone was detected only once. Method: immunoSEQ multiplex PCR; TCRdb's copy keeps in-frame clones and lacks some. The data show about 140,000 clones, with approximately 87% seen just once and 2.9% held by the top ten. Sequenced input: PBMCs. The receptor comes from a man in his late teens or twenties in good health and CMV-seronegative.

The CDR3 reads CASGLGTESNTQYF. The CDR3 DNA follows: TGTGCTAGTGGTTTGGGAACCGAGTCCAATACGCAGTATTTT. V gene TRBV12-5 combines with J gene TRBJ2-3, with no clear D. The germline CDR1 and CDR2 sequences are LGHNT and FRNRAP. Deletions cut 1 base from V and 7 bases from J, with 12 bases between. The CDR3 covers 14 residues.